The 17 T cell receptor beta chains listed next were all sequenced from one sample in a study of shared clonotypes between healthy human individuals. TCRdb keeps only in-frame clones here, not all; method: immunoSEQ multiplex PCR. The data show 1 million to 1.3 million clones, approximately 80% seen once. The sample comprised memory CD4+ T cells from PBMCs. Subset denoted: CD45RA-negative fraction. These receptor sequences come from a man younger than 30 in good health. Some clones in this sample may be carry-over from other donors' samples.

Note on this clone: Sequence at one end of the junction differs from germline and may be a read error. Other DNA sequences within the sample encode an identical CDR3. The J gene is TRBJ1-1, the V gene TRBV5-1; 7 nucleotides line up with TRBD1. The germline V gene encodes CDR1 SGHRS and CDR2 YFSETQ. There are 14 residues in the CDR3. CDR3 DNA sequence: TGCGCCAGCAGTTTGGACAGGTTGAACACTGAAGCTTTCTTT. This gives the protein CASSLDRLNTEAFF.

CDR3 sequence (DNA): TGCAGCGTTTGGGACCCTGAGGTCTACGAGCAGTACTTC. It encodes CSVWDPEVYEQYF. The chain links TRBV29-1 to TRBJ2-7; D may correspond to TRBD1 or TRBD2 (5 bases each). Germline CDR1 is SQVTM and CDR2 is ANQGSEA. Trimming took 5 bases from V and 3 from J, leaving 14 bases between them. The CDR3 runs 13 residues.

CDR3 nucleotides: TGTGCCAGCAGTAAAAGACAGGGGGCTAGCACAGATACGCAGTATTTT. The encoded protein is CASSKRQGASTDTQYF. The chain employs TRBV27 and TRBJ2-3; 10 bases line up with TRBD1. There are 16 residues in the CDR3. Germline CDR1 reads MNHEY; CDR2 reads SMNVEV (reference sequence). Trimming at V came to 5 bases and at J to 0 bases, leaving 5 bases not matched to a gene.

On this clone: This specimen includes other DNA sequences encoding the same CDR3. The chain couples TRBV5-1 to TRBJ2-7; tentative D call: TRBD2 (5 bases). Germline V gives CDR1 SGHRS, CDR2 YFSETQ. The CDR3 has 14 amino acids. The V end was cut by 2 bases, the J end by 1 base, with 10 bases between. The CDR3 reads CASSLGPGSYEQYF. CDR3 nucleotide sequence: TGCGCCAGCAGCTTAGGACCGGGATCCTACGAGCAGTACTTC. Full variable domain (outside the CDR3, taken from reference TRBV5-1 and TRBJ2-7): KAGVTQTPRYLIKTRGQQVTLSCSPISGHRSVSWYQQTPGQGLQFLFEYFSETQRNKGNFPGRFSGRQFSNSRSEMNVSTLELGDSALYLCASSLGPGSYEQYFGPGTRLTVT.

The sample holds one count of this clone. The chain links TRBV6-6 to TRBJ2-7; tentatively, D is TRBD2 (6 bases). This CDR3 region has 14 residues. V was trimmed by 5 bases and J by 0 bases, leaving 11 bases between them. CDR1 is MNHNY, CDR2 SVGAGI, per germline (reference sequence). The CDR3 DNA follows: TGTGCCAGCAGTCCAGCGGGTTACTCCTACGAGCAGTACTTC. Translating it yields CASSPAGYSYEQYF.

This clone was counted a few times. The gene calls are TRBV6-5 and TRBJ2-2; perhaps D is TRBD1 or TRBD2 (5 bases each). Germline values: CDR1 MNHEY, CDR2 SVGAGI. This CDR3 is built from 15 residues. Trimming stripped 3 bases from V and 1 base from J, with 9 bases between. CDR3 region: CASSYVRGNTGELFF. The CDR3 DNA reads TGTGCCAGCAGTTATGTGAGGGGGAACACCGGGGAGCTGTTTTTT.

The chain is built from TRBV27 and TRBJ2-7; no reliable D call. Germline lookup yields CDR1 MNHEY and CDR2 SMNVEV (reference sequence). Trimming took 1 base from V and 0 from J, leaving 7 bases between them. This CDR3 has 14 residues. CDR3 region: CASSLFIHSYEQYF. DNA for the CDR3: TGTGCCAGCAGTTTATTCATACACTCCTACGAGCAGTACTTC.

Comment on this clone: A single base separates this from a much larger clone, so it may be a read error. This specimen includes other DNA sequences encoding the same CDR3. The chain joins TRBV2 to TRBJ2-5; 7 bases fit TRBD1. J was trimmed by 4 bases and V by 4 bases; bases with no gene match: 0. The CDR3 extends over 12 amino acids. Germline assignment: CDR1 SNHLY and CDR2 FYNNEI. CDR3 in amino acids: CASSAGGETQYF. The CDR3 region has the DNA TGTGCCAGCAGTGCAGGGGGAGAGACCCAGTACTTC.

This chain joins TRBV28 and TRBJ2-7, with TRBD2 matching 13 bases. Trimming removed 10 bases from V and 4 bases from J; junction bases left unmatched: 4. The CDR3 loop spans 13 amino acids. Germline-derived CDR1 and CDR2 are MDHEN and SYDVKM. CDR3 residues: CATKTSGRYEQYF. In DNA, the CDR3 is TGTGCCACCAAGACTAGCGGGAGGTACGAGCAGTACTTC. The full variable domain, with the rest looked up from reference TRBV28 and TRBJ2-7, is DVKVTQSSRYLVKRTGEKVFLECVQDMDHENMFWYRQDPGLGLRLIYFSYDVKMKEKGDIPEGYSVSREKKERFSLILESASTNQTSMYLCATKTSGRYEQYFGPGTRLTVT.

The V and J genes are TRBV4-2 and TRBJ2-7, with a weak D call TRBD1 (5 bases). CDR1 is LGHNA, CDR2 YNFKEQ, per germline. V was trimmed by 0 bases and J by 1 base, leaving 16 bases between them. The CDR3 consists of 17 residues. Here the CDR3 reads CASSQDLTGLPSYEQYF. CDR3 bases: TGTGCCAGCAGCCAAGATCTTACAGGCTTACCTTCCTACGAGCAGTACTTC.

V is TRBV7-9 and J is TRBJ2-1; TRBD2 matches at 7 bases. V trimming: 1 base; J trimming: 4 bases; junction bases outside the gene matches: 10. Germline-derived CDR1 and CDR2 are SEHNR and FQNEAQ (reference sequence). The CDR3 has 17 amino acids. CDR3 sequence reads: CASSLGTLAERYNEQFF. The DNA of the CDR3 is TGTGCCAGCAGCTTAGGGACCCTAGCGGAGCGGTACAATGAGCAGTTCTTC.

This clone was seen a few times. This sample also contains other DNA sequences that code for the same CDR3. Written as DNA, the CDR3 is TGTGCCAGCAGTGGACTAGCGGGAAAGTACGAGCAGTACTTC. Residues: CASSGLAGKYEQYF. The V and J genes are TRBV2 and TRBJ2-7, with TRBD2 matching over 11 bases. This CDR3 comprises 14 residues. Trimming removed 4 bases from V and 4 bases from J; junction bases left unmatched: 3. Germline V gives CDR1 SNHLY, CDR2 FYNNEI.

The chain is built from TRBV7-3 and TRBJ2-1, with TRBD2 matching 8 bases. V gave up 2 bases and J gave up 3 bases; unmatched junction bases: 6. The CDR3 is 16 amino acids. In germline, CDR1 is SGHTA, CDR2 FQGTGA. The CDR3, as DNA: TGTGCCAGCAGCTTATTAAGCGGGAGTAGCTACAATGAGCAGTTCTTC. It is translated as CASSLLSGSSYNEQFF.

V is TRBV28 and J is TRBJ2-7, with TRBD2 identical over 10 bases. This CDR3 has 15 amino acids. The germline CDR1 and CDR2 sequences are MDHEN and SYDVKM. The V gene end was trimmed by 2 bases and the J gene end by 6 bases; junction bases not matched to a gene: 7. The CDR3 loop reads CASSLSGRARGEQYF. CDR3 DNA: TGTGCCAGCAGTTTAAGCGGGAGGGCCAGGGGCGAGCAGTACTTC.

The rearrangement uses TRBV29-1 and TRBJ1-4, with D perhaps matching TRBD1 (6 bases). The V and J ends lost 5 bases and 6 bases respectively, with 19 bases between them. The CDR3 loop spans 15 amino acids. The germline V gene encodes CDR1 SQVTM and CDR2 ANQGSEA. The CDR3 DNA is TGCAGCGTTCGGTATATTGGGAGGGGGGATGAAAAACTGTTTTTT. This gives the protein CSVRYIGRGDEKLFF.

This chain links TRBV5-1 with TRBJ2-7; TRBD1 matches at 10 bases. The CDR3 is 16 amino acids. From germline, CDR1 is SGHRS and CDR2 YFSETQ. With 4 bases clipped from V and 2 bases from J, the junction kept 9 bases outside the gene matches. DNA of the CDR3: TGCGCCAGCAGCCTGGACGTGGACAGGGGGGCCTACGAGCAGTACTTC. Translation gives CASSLDVDRGAYEQYF.

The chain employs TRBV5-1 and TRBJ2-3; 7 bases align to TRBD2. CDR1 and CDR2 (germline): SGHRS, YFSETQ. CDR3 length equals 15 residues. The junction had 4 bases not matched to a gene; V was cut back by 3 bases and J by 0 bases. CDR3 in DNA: TGCGCCAGCAGCTCGAGCGGGGCTAGCACAGATACGCAGTATTTT. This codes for CASSSSGASTDTQYF.